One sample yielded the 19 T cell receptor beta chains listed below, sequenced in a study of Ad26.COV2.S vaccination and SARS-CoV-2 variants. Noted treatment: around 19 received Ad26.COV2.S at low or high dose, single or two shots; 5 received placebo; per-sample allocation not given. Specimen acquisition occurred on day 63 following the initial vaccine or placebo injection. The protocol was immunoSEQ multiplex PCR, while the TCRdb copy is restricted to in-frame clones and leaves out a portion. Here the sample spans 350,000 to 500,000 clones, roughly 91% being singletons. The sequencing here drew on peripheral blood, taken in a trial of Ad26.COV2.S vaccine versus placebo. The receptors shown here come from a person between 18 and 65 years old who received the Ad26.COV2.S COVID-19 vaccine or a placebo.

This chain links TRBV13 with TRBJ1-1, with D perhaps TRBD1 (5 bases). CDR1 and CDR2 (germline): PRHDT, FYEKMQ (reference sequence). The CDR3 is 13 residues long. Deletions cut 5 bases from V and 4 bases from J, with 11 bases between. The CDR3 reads CASSAGSRTEAFF. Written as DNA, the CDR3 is TGTGCCAGCAGCGCAGGGTCGCGCACTGAAGCTTTCTTT.

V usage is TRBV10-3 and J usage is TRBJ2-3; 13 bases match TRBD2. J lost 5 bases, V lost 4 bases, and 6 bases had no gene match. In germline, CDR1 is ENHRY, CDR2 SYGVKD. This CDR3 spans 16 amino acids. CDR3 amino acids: CAISGRLAGGIDTQYF. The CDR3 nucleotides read TGTGCCATCAGTGGACGACTAGCGGGAGGCATAGATACGCAGTATTTT.

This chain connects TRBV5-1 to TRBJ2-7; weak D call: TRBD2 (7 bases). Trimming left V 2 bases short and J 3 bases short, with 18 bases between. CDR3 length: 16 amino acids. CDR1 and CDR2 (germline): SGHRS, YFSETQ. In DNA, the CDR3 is TGCGCCAGCAGCTTTGACCTAGGGGGGGTTCTCTACGAGCAGTACTTC. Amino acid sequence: CASSFDLGGVLYEQYF.

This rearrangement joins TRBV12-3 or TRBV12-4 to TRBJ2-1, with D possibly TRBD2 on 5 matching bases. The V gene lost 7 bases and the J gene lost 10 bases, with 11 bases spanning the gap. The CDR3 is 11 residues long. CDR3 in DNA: TGTGCCAGCACTCAGGACTCCGAGCAGTTCTTC. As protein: CASTQDSEQFF.

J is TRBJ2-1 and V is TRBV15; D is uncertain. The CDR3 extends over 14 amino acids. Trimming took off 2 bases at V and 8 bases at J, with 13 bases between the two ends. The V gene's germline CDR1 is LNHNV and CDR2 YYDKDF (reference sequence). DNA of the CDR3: TGTGCCACCAGCAGACTAGATGTCTTCGATGAGCAGTTCTTC. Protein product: CATSRLDVFDEQFF.

The CDR3 sequence is CASSSFDSGFYEQYF. The CDR3 DNA is TGTGCCAGCAGTTCCTTCGACTCGGGTTTTTACGAGCAGTACTTC. This chain connects TRBV27 to TRBJ2-7; D gene uncertain. The CDR3 length is 15 residues. The V and J ends lost 4 bases and 4 bases respectively, with 17 bases between them. From germline, CDR1 is MNHEY and CDR2 SMNVEV (reference sequence).

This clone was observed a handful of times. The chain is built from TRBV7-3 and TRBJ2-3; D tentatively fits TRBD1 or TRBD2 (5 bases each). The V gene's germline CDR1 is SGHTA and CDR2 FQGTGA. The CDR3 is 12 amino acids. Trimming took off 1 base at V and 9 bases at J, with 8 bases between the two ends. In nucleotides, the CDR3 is TGTGCCAGCAGCTTAAAAGGGGAGACGCAGTATTTT. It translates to CASSLKGETQYF.

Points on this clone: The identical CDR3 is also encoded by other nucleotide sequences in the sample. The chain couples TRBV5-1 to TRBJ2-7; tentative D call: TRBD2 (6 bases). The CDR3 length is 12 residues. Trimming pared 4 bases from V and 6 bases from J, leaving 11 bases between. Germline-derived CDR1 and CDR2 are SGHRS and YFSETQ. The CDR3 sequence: CASSLGGSEQYF. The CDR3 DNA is TGCGCCAGCAGCCTTGGGGGGTCCGAGCAGTACTTC.

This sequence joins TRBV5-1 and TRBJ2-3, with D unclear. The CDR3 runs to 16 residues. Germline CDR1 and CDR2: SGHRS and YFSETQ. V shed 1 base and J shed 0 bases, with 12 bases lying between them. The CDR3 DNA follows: TGCGCCAGCAGCTTGTATGGGGATTTTAGCACAGATACGCAGTATTTT. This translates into CASSLYGDFSTDTQYF. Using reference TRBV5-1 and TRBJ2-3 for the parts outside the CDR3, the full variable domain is KAGVTQTPRYLIKTRGQQVTLSCSPISGHRSVSWYQQTPGQGLQFLFEYFSETQRNKGNFPGRFSGRQFSNSRSEMNVSTLELGDSALYLCASSLYGDFSTDTQYFGPGTRLTVL.

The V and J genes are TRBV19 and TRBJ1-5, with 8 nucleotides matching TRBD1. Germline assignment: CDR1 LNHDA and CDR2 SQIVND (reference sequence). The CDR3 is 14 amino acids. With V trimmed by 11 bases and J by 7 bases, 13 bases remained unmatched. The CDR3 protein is CAATGQGTGQPQHF. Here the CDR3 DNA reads TGTGCCGCAACCGGACAGGGCACGGGGCAGCCCCAGCATTTT.

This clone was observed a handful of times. CDR3: CASSLTSENEQFF. The CDR3 nucleotides read TGTGCCAGCAGCTTGACTAGCGAGAATGAGCAGTTCTTC. The gene calls are TRBV7-3 and TRBJ2-1, with 8 bases that match TRBD2. The junction had 2 bases not matched to a gene; V was cut back by 3 bases and J by 7 bases. Germline V gene data show CDR1 as SGHTA and CDR2 as FQGTGA. The CDR3 extends over 13 amino acids.

CDR3 nucleotides: TGTGCCAGCAGCTTAGATAGGGCCAATCAGCCCCAGCATTTT. It is translated as CASSLDRANQPQHF. The chain employs TRBV7-8 and TRBJ1-5; D is unresolved. The CDR3 contains 14 residues. V was trimmed by 1 base and J by 3 bases, leaving 7 bases between them. Germline V CDR1 and CDR2: SGHVS, FQNEAQ. Full variable domain (missing parts from reference TRBV7-8 and TRBJ1-5): GAGVSQSPRYKVAKRGQDVALRCDPISGHVSLFWYQQALGQGPEFLTYFQNEAQLDKSGLPSDRFFAERPEGSVSTLKIQRTQQEDSAVYLCASSLDRANQPQHFGDGTRLSIL.

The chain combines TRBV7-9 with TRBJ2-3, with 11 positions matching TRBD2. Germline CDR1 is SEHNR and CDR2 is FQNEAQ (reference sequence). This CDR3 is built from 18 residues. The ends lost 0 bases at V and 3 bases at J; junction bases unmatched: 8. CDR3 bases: TGTGCCAGCAGCTTAGCCCGAGCTAGCGGGAGGATTACAGATACGCAGTATTTT. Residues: CASSLARASGRITDTQYF.

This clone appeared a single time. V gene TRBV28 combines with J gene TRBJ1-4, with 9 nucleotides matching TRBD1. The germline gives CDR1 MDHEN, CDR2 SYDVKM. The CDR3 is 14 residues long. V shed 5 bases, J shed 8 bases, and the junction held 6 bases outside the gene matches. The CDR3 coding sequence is TGTGCCAGCAGTGGGACAGGGTGGAACGAAAAACTGTTTTTT. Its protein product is CASSGTGWNEKLFF.

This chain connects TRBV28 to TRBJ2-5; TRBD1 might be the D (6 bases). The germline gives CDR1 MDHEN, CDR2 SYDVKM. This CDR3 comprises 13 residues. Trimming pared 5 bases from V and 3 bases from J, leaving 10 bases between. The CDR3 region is CASSLSGEETQYF. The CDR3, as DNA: TGTGCCAGCAGTCTATCAGGGGAAGAGACCCAGTACTTC.

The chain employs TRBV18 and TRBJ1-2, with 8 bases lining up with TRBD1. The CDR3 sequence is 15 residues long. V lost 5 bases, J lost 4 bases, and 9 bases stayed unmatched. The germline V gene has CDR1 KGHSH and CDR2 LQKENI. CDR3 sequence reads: CASSAGQVAVYGYTF. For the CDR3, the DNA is TGTGCCAGCTCAGCGGGACAGGTAGCAGTCTATGGCTACACCTTC.

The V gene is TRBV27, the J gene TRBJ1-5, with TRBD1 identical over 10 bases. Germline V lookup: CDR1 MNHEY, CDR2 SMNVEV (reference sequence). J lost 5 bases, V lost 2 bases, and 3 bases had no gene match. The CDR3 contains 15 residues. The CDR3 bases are TGTGCCAGCAGTTTAGGGACAGGGGCATATCAGCCCCAGCATTTT. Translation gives CASSLGTGAYQPQHF.

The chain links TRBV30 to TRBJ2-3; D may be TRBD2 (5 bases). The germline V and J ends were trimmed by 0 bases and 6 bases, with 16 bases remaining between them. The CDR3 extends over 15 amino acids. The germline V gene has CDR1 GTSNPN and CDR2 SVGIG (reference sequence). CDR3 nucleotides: TGTGCCTGGAGTGTTAAAGGACTCAATTCTGATACGCAGTATTTT. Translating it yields CAWSVKGLNSDTQYF.

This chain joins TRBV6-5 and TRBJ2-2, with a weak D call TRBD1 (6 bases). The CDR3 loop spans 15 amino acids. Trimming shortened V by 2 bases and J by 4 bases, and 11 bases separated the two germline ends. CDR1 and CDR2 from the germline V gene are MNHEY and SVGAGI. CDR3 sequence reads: CASSYRATGTGELFF. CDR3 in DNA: TGTGCCAGCAGTTACCGCGCGACAGGCACCGGGGAGCTGTTTTTT.